This TCR beta chain was found in a study of blood T cell repertoires in COVID-19. Study as a whole: Samples representing acute and convalescent COVID-19 were sourced from the United States, Italy and Spain. T cells, B-cell-depleted T cells, or PBMCs provided the cDNA or gDNA that served as material.

How the authors handled the data: Amplifying reference gene primers gave estimates of nucleated cell counts. Generated by immunoSEQ multiplex PCR, the TCRdb table keeps only in-frame clones and is missing some. V, J and clone size were drawn from that table, and D and trimming were deduced from the DNA. The repertoire has around 70,000 clones, less than 95% of them found once; the top ten carry 4.8%. Germline CDR1 is MNHEY and CDR2 is SVGAGI. This CDR3 spans 15 amino acids. J lost 1 base, V lost 5 bases, and 6 bases had no gene match. This receptor was identified in a woman between 55 and 75 years old with active COVID-19. The chain employs TRBV6-5 and TRBJ2-3, with 7 nucleotides matching TRBD2. The sequencing input was peripheral blood. The CDR3 region is CASSRGRVGTDTQYF. The CDR3 bases are TGTGCCAGCAGTAGAGGGAGGGTTGGCACAGATACGCAGTATTTT.